This TCR beta chain appears in the sequencing data of a study of OX40 agonist ivuxolimab in advanced cancers. Study details: Participants, roughly 80% male, averaged roughly 60 years of age, ranging from about 23 to 90. The eligibility criteria allowed prior anti-PD-1, anti-PD-L1 or anti-CTLA-4 therapy, and roughly 39% had some.

At cycle 4 day 1, cycle 7 day 1, and baseline, blood was sampled. Using immunoSEQ multiplex PCR, the repertoire was profiled, and TCRdb retains in-frame clones only, with some absent. The sample has nearly 50,000 clones, roughly 77% seen once. There are 15 residues in the CDR3. CDR1 is SNHLY and CDR2 is FYNNEI in the germline V gene. V lost 0 bases to trimming and J lost 2 bases, with 11 bases between them. The chain has TRBV2 and TRBJ2-7; D perhaps matches TRBD2 (7 bases). This TCR was sampled from an adult with an advanced solid tumor such as melanoma, head and neck, liver or kidney cancer. The specimen was CD4+ or CD8+ T cells sorted from blood, collected in a trial of the OX40 agonist ivuxolimab. CDR3: CASSEAGRGTYEQYF. The CDR3 bases are TGTGCCAGCAGTGAAGCAGGGAGGGGGACCTACGAGCAGTACTTC.